This TCR beta chain was sequenced during a study of neurological immune-mediated disorders. Study-level findings and limits: HTLV-1-associated myelopathy showed the most TCR clonal expansion; multiple sclerosis the least, below healthy controls.

This clonotype showed up many times. Its specificity is unknown. In Maryland, USA, blood bank volunteers were the healthy controls. Each TCR transcript was tagged with a 10-nucleotide random UMI during 5'RACE. Per sequencing run, 15-18 subjects together gave over 160 million TCR-beta sequences. TCRdb re-called the 5' RACE reads with MiXCR, one entry per CDR3 protein. The data hold tens of thousands of distinct CDR3 sequences, with roughly 25% observed a single time. With 1 base clipped from V and 4 bases from J, the junction kept 4 bases outside the gene matches. Germline lookup yields CDR1 SGHKS and CDR2 YYEKEE (reference sequence). The CDR3 sequence is 15 residues long.

The chain links TRBV5-5 to TRBJ2-1; 8 bases agree with TRBD2. The clonotype was recovered from a woman in her 70s in good health. The sample consisted of PBMCs. CDR3 nucleotides: TGTGCCAGCAGCTTGACCAGCGGGGGTTACAATGAGCAGTTCTTC. This gives the protein CASSLTSGGYNEQFF. Combining the CDR3 with reference TRBV5-5 and TRBJ2-1 gives the whole variable domain DAGVTQSPTHLIKTRGQQVTLRCSPISGHKSVSWYQQVLGQGPQFIFQYYEKEERGRGNFPDRFSARQFPNYSSELNVNALLLGDSALYLCASSLTSGGYNEQFFGPGTRLTVL.